A single T cell receptor beta chain is shown here with its context. Its cognate antigen is unknown. Here immunoSEQ multiplex PCR was the method, and the copy in TCRdb shows in-frame clones only, minus some. In the table there are 150,000 or so clones, 90% of which are singletons. The sample originates from a study of T cell responses to AZD1222 COVID-19 vaccine. General study points: Sampling that yielded the repertoires occurred only after the peak T cell response. Vaccine-associated CD4 TCRs ranged over spike, dominating at 160-218 and 743-854. Nearly half of spike-specific TCRs reportedly target unmutated variant regions.

This CDR3 has 14 residues. The V end was cut by 7 bases, the J end by 5 bases, with 18 bases between. CDR1 is MNHEY, CDR2 SMNVEV, per germline (reference sequence). The source was peripheral blood, collected on day 0 of AZD1222 vaccination. This clonotype originated in an adult in good health. This chain connects TRBV27 to TRBJ2-7, with D possibly being TRBD2 (7 bases). The CDR3 loop reads CASTTRGGLHEQYF. CDR3 nucleotides: TGTGCCAGCACGACTAGGGGGGGCTTACACGAGCAGTACTTC.